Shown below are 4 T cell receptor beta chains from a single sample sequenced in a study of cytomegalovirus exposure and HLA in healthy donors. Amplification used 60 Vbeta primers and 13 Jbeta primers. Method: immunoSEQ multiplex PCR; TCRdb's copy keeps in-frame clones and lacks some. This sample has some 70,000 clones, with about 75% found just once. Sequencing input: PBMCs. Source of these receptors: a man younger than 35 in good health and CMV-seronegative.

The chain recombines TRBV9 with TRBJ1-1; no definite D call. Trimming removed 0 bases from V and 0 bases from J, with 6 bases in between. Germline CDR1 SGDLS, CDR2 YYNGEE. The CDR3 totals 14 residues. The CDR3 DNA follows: TGTGCCAGCAGCGTAGACAGTTTGAACACTGAAGCTTTCTTT. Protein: CASSVDSLNTEAFF. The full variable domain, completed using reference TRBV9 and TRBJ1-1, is DSGVTQTPKHLITATGQRVTLRCSPRSGDLSVYWYQQSLDQGLQFLIQYYNGEERAKGNILERFSAQQFPDLHSELNLSSLELGDSALYFCASSVDSLNTEAFFGQGTRLTVV.

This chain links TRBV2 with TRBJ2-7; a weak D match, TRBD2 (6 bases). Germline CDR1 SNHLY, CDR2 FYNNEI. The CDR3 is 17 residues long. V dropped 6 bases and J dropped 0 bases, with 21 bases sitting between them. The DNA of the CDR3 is TGTGCCAGCAGGGAGGGGCCATTTCGAGGTAGCTCCTACGAGCAGTACTTC. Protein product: CASREGPFRGSSYEQYF. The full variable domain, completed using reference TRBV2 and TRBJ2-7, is EPEVTQTPSHQVTQMGQEVILRCVPISNHLYFYWYRQILGQKVEFLVSFYNNEISEKSEIFDDQFSVERPDGSNFTLKIRSTKLEDSAMYFCASREGPFRGSSYEQYFGPGTRLTVT.

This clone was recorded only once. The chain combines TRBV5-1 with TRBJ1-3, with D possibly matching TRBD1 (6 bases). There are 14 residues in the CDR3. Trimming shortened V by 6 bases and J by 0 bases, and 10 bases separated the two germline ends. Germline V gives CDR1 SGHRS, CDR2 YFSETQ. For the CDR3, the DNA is TGCGCCAGCACCCGGGACACCTCTGGAAACACCATATATTTT. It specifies CASTRDTSGNTIYF.

The CDR3 region has the DNA TGTGCCAGCAGTGAGCACTCCAAGAATGGCTACACCTTC. This encodes CASSEHSKNGYTF. The rearrangement joins TRBV25-1 to TRBJ1-2; D is uncertain. Germline CDR1 and CDR2: MGHDK and SYGVNS. This CDR3 comprises 13 residues. With 3 bases removed from V and 6 bases from J, the gap between germline ends came to 11 bases.